This T cell receptor (beta chain) emerged from a study of T cells in localized non-small cell lung cancer (TCRdb year 2020). Background on the whole study: The study analyzed T cell repertoires of 236 early-stage NSCLC patients, comparing tumors and uninvolved tumor-adjacent lungs. All 220 or so NSCLC patients in the cohort were treatment-naive and had localized lung tumors that were resected. Of the NSCLC patients, roughly 130 were male and about a hundred were female, and the mean age was approximately 66 years. Summary of the overall study and its limitations: A median of approximately 53 of the top 100 tumor clones turned up in the paired uninvolved adjacent lung, and roughly 30 of those clones also ranked among the top 100 of that same adjacent lung. Because the study design was exploratory, TCR variables were selected using unadjusted p-values without false-discovery rate correction. Higher T cell density in blood was associated with longer overall survival, whereas higher clonality in adjacent lung was associated with shorter survival. Because multi-region tumor sequencing was not performed, intratumor heterogeneity could not be ruled out. Uninvolved tumor-adjacent lung showed the highest T cell clonality, higher than tumor, which suggests more focused antigenic responses in the uninvolved tumor-adjacent lung.

The immunoSEQ Assay was used to sequence TCR beta CDR3 regions from DNA. For the original study's pipeline: To compute T cell density, TCR beta template counts were normalized to usable DNA, which was estimated by amplifying housekeeping genes. Richness was estimated with the preseqR package, extrapolating to 400,000 templates for PBMC samples and 120,000 templates for tissue samples. Clonality was taken to be one minus Pielou's evenness. Tissue-enriched TCRs were identified through differential abundance testing performed on productive amino-acid clonotypes, with a minimum total count of 5 and an alpha of 0.1. The Jaccard Index and the Morisita Overlap Index were used to quantify repertoire overlap between compartments. GLIPH clustered TCR beta CDR3s with public tetramer-defined viral CDR3s; viral motifs required at least three viral sequences plus V-gene enrichment. TCRdb provides this immuneACCESS table in a form limited to in-frame rearrangements. Some clones are lacking; in checked studies, under half of them reflect an unresolved V gene, and why the rest are absent is not known. Clone size and the V and J calls come from that table; the DNA yielded D and trimming. The sample includes around 970 clones, with about 35% observed a single time. The ten most abundant clones make up 9.5% to 15% of the sample.

Comments on this clone: Its antigen is not yet known. No base qualities exist here, and no much larger clone lies one base off it.

From V the trimming removes 7 bases and from J it removes 8 bases, while the gene matches leave 8 bases of the junction unaccounted for. The CDR3 has 13 amino acids, counting the end cysteine and phenylalanine. Just the 39-base CDR3 DNA is kept, in frame starting at base 1. Based on the germline V gene, the CDR1 and CDR2 sequences are MDHEN and SYDVKM. At diagnosis, peripheral blood, uninvolved tumor-adjacent lung and tumor were collected and stored as a combination of fresh-frozen and FFPE material. The sequence is built from TRBV28 and TRBJ2-1, and 7 junctional nucleotides match TRBD1. The receptor comes from a man between 40 and 69 years old with stage I lung adenocarcinoma. The source material was lung tumor tissue, sampled before any cancer treatment. The nucleotides read TGTGCCAGCAACCCGGGACAGAGTTATGAGCAGTTCTTC. Translation gives CASNPGQSYEQFF.